The 26 T cell receptor beta chains presented below share a single source sample, sequenced in a study of CD8+ T cells in alopecia areata. The treatment was: oral pan-JAK inhibitor, 5-10 mg twice daily. RNA was extracted and reverse transcribed into cDNA as the sequencing template. Only in-frame clones appear in the TCRdb table, and some are missing; sequencing was by immunoSEQ multiplex PCR. The profile shows about 140,000 clones, roughly four fifths of them singletons. The input for sequencing was CD8+ T cells sorted from blood, taken at week 4, from a patient treated with tofacitinib. The receptor set was obtained from a human donor with alopecia areata.

This chain joins TRBV6-5 and TRBJ2-7; a possible D gene is TRBD1 (6 bases). The CDR3 runs 12 residues. V lost 10 bases and J lost 5, with 15 bases in between. The germline CDR1 and CDR2 sequences are MNHEY and SVGAGI. Written as DNA, the CDR3 is TGTGCCACTATTGACAGGTTCAACGAGCAGTACTTC. Translation: CATIDRFNEQYF.

The chain uses TRBV9 and TRBJ2-3, with D hard to call. V was cut by 0 bases and J by 1 base, with 3 bases left in between. CDR1 is SGDLS, CDR2 YYNGEE, per germline. The length of the CDR3 is 13 residues. CDR3 bases: TGTGCCAGCAGCGTAGGGGGCACAGATACGCAGTATTTT. It specifies CASSVGGTDTQYF.

The gene calls are TRBV5-4 and TRBJ2-7; D ambiguous. CDR3 size: 14 residues. The V end lost 0 bases, the J end lost 2 bases, and 9 bases lay between the germline ends. From germline, CDR1 is SGHNT and CDR2 YYREEE (reference sequence). CDR3: CASSLDRGTYEQYF. The CDR3 DNA reads TGTGCCAGCAGCTTGGATCGCGGAACCTACGAGCAGTACTTC.

The CDR3 region is CASSDDQDQQYF. In nucleotides, the CDR3 is TGTGCCAGCAGCGATGACCAGGATCAGCAGTACTTC. V usage is TRBV7-9 and J usage is TRBJ2-7; D is unresolved. V lost 5 bases to trimming and J lost 8 bases, with 13 bases between them. The CDR3 length is 12 residues. Germline CDR1 reads SEHNR; CDR2 reads FQNEAQ (reference sequence).

The gene calls are TRBV5-5 and TRBJ2-2; D gene uncertain. Germline CDR1 and CDR2: SGHKS and YYEKEE (reference sequence). Trimming removed 1 base from V and 0 bases from J, with 10 bases in between. This CDR3 has 16 amino acids. The DNA for the CDR3 is TGTGCCAGCAGCTTGTGGCCTTCCTCGAACACCGGGGAGCTGTTTTTT. It specifies CASSLWPSSNTGELFF.

The CDR3 bases are TGCAGCGTAAGGTGGGCAGGGGCCTACGAGCAGTACTTC. Its protein is CSVRWAGAYEQYF. The chain recombines TRBV29-1 with TRBJ2-7, with D tentatively TRBD1 (6 bases). The CDR3 totals 13 residues. The germline V gene has CDR1 SQVTM and CDR2 ANQGSEA. With 6 bases removed from V and 2 bases from J, the gap between germline ends came to 14 bases.

V usage is TRBV27 and J usage is TRBJ2-7; D gene uncertain. The CDR3 is 15 residues long. Germline V gives CDR1 MNHEY, CDR2 SMNVEV (reference sequence). Trimming left V 9 bases short and J 5 bases short, with 23 bases between. This CDR3 is CARAPVRPPNHEQYF. The CDR3 DNA is TGTGCCAGAGCCCCCGTTCGGCCGCCGAACCACGAGCAGTACTTC.

The rearrangement uses TRBV28 and TRBJ2-2, with 9 bases identical to TRBD1. The V gene end was trimmed by 6 bases and the J gene end by 2 bases; junction bases not matched to a gene: 7. CDR3 length: 16 amino acids. Germline-derived CDR1 and CDR2 are MDHEN and SYDVKM. CDR3 sequence: CASRPRDRENTGELFF. CDR3 nucleotides: TGTGCCAGCAGACCCCGGGACAGGGAAAACACCGGGGAGCTGTTTTTT.

The rearrangement links TRBV7-9 to TRBJ2-2; a weak D match, TRBD1 (5 bases). In germline, CDR1 is SEHNR, CDR2 FQNEAQ (reference sequence). The length of the CDR3 is 15 residues. Trimming cost V 7 bases and J 5 bases, with 17 bases left between them. CDR3 region: CASTDSRFGTGELFF. The CDR3 DNA reads TGTGCCAGCACTGACAGTCGGTTTGGGACCGGGGAGCTGTTTTTT.

This clone was seen just once. The chain couples TRBV7-2 to TRBJ2-3; 8 bases agree with TRBD2. The CDR3 sequence is 16 residues long. Trimming took 1 base from V and 0 from J; bases not matched to a gene: 3. Germline V CDR1 and CDR2: SGHTA, FQGNSA. This CDR3 is CASSLGSGVSTDTQYF. CDR3 in DNA: TGTGCCAGCAGCTTAGGTAGCGGGGTTAGCACAGATACGCAGTATTTT.

The V and J genes are TRBV27 and TRBJ2-7; D gene uncertain. The CDR3 length is 13 residues. Trimming pared 3 bases from V and 3 bases from J, leaving 9 bases between. From germline, CDR1 is MNHEY and CDR2 SMNVEV (reference sequence). CDR3 protein: CASSFNRGYEQYF. The CDR3 coding sequence is TGTGCCAGCAGTTTTAACAGAGGCTACGAGCAGTACTTC.

This clone was observed a handful of times. The CDR3 loop reads CASSRGDSYSYEQYF. In DNA form, the CDR3 reads TGTGCCAGCAGTCGAGGGGACAGCTACTCCTACGAGCAGTACTTC. The chain uses TRBV2 and TRBJ2-7; TRBD1 matches at 7 bases. The J segment lost 0 bases and the V segment lost 5 bases, leaving 7 bases of the junction unmatched. This CDR3 comprises 15 residues. Germline loops: CDR1 SNHLY, CDR2 FYNNEI.

The V gene is TRBV19, the J gene TRBJ1-1, with 7 positions matching TRBD1. The V gene's germline CDR1 is LNHDA and CDR2 SQIVND (reference sequence). CDR3 length: 15 residues. V lost 5 bases, J lost 0 bases, and 6 bases stayed unmatched. The CDR3 DNA reads as TGTGCCAGTAGTCCGCGGGACAGTTTGAACACTGAAGCTTTCTTT. Translated, it gives CASSPRDSLNTEAFF. Looking up the rest from reference TRBV19 and TRBJ1-1 gives the full variable domain: DGGITQSPKYLFRKEGQNVTLSCEQNLNHDAMYWYRQDPGQGLRLIYYSQIVNDFQKGDIAEGYSVSREKKESFPLTVTSAQKNPTAFYLCASSPRDSLNTEAFFGQGTRLTVV.

V usage is TRBV6-5 and J usage is TRBJ1-5; no clear D gene. Germline V CDR1 and CDR2: MNHEY, SVGAGI. The CDR3 length is 13 residues. With 2 bases removed from V and 5 bases from J, the gap between germline ends came to 7 bases. The CDR3 nucleotides are TGTGCCAGCAGTTACCGCGAACATCAGCCCCAGCATTTT. Its protein is CASSYREHQPQHF.

This clone was picked up one time. J is TRBJ2-2 and V is TRBV6-1; 9 bases map to TRBD1. The ends lost 6 bases at V and 3 bases at J; junction bases unmatched: 5. Germline V lookup: CDR1 MNHNS, CDR2 SASEGT. This CDR3 has 15 residues. In nucleotides, the CDR3 is TGTGCCAGCAGCCGGGACAGGGCGTACACCGGGGAGCTGTTTTTT. Amino acids: CASSRDRAYTGELFF.

V gene TRBV4-2 combines with J gene TRBJ2-2; 15 bases fit TRBD2. This CDR3 has 17 amino acids. With 3 bases clipped from V and 5 bases from J, the junction kept 4 bases outside the gene matches. Germline V CDR1 and CDR2: LGHNA, YNFKEQ. DNA of the CDR3: TGTGCCAGCAGCCACGGACTAGCGGGGGGGCCTACCGGGGAGCTGTTTTTT. Translating it yields CASSHGLAGGPTGELFF.

In the case of this clone: The sample has other DNA sequences that encode this CDR3 too. The chain couples TRBV29-1 to TRBJ1-2; no clear D gene. V shed 3 bases and J shed 1 base, with 15 bases lying between them. The CDR3 runs 15 residues. The germline gives CDR1 SQVTM, CDR2 ANQGSEA. CDR3 loop: CSVEAPAEGNYGYTF. The DNA for the CDR3 is TGCAGCGTTGAGGCCCCAGCGGAGGGTAACTATGGCTACACCTTC.

The table lists this clone with a count of one. The V gene is TRBV5-4, the J gene TRBJ2-3, with 10 nucleotides matching TRBD2. V dropped 0 bases and J dropped 2; count of bases not matched to a gene: 9. This CDR3 contains 18 residues. Per the germline V gene, CDR1 is SGHNT and CDR2 is YYREEE (reference sequence). The CDR3, as DNA: TGTGCCAGCAGCTTGGACCTTGGGCTAGCGGGGGTCACAGATACGCAGTATTTT. Translating it yields CASSLDLGLAGVTDTQYF.

The genes are TRBV29-1 and TRBJ1-5; unclear D gene. Germline V gives CDR1 SQVTM, CDR2 ANQGSEA. V lost 3 bases, J lost 5 bases, and 11 bases lay in between. This CDR3 comprises 13 residues. This CDR3 reads CSVDDGVDQPQHF. In DNA, the CDR3 is TGCAGCGTTGATGACGGGGTGGATCAGCCCCAGCATTTT.

The chain is built from TRBV29-1 and TRBJ2-6, with TRBD2 as a possible D gene (5 bases). The length of the CDR3 is 14 residues. The germline V and J ends were trimmed by 7 bases and 0 bases, with 10 bases remaining between them. Per germline, CDR1 SQVTM and CDR2 ANQGSEA. The CDR3 sequence: CSAAEGSGANVLTF. CDR3 nucleotides: TGCAGCGCCGCAGAGGGCTCTGGGGCCAACGTCCTGACTTTC.

CDR3 protein: CASSLSPGLPYEQYF. The DNA for the CDR3 is TGTGCCAGCAGCTTATCACCGGGACTACCCTACGAGCAGTACTTC. V and J are TRBV7-9 and TRBJ2-7; 7 bases line up with TRBD2. V was pared by 2 bases and J by 2 bases, with 6 bases of the junction left unmatched. Germline CDR1 and CDR2: SEHNR and FQNEAQ (reference sequence). This CDR3 is built from 15 residues.

The genes are TRBV5-6 and TRBJ2-7; 7 bases align to TRBD1. Germline assignment: CDR1 SGHDT and CDR2 YYEEEE. There are 13 residues in the CDR3. Germline trimming cut 4 bases from V and 2 bases from J; bases unmatched to any gene: 3. The CDR3 loop reads CASSPGQPYEQYF. In DNA form, the CDR3 reads TGTGCCAGCAGCCCGGGACAGCCCTACGAGCAGTACTTC. Based on the CDR3 plus reference TRBV5-6 and TRBJ2-7, the full variable domain is DAGVTQSPTHLIKTRGQQVTLRCSPKSGHDTVSWYQQALGQGPQFIFQYYEEEERQRGNFPDRFSGHQFPNYSSELNVNALLLGDSALYLCASSPGQPYEQYFGPGTRLTVT.

V gene TRBV19 combines with J gene TRBJ2-7, with D possibly called TRBD1 or TRBD2 (5 bases each). V was pared by 5 bases and J by 0 bases, with 14 bases between. Germline V gene lookup returns CDR1 LNHDA and CDR2 SQIVND (reference sequence). The CDR3 has 15 residues. CDR3 coding DNA: TGTGCCAGTAGTGTATCAGCAGGGAGCTCCTACGAGCAGTACTTC. The encoded protein is CASSVSAGSSYEQYF. The full variable domain, rest sourced from reference TRBV19 and TRBJ2-7, is DGGITQSPKYLFRKEGQNVTLSCEQNLNHDAMYWYRQDPGQGLRLIYYSQIVNDFQKGDIAEGYSVSREKKESFPLTVTSAQKNPTAFYLCASSVSAGSSYEQYFGPGTRLTVT.

The chain employs TRBV4-2 and TRBJ2-3; D remains unclear. The germline V and J ends were trimmed by 1 base and 0 bases, with 5 bases remaining between them. CDR1 LGHNA and CDR2 YNFKEQ come from the germline V gene. The CDR3 sequence is 14 residues long. Here the CDR3 DNA reads TGTGCCAGCAGCCAAGGCTCCAGCACAGATACGCAGTATTTT. Protein: CASSQGSSTDTQYF.

V and J are TRBV13 and TRBJ2-3; tentatively, D is TRBD2 (5 bases). The CDR3 is 13 residues long. Trimming took off 3 bases at V and 3 bases at J, with 7 bases between the two ends. Looked up from germline, CDR1 is PRHDT and CDR2 is FYEKMQ (reference sequence). CDR3 in amino acids: CASSLLATDTQYF. DNA of the CDR3: TGTGCCAGCAGCTTGCTAGCAACAGATACGCAGTATTTT.

The chain has TRBV2 and TRBJ1-1; possible D gene TRBD1, 6 bases. V was shortened by 4 bases and J by 0 bases, with 18 bases between the two germline ends. Germline V gene sequence: CDR1 SNHLY, CDR2 FYNNEI. The CDR3 is 17 residues long. CDR3 protein: CASSGPTGLVMNTEAFF. For the CDR3, the DNA is TGTGCCAGCAGTGGGCCTACAGGGCTCGTTATGAACACTGAAGCTTTCTTT.